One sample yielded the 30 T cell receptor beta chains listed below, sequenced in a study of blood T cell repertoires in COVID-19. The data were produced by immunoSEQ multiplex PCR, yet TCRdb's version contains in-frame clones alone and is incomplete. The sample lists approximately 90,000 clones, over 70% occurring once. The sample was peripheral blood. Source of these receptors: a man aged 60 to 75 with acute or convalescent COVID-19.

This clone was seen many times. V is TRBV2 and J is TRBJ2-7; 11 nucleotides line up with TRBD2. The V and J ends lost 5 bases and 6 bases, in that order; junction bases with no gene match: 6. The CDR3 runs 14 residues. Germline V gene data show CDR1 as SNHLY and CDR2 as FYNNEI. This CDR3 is CASSSLTSGVEQYF. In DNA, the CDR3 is TGTGCCAGCAGTTCCTTGACTAGCGGGGTCGAGCAGTACTTC.

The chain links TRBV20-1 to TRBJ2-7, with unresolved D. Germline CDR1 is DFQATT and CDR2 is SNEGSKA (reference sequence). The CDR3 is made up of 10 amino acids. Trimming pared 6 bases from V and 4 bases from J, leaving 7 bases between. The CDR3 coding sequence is TGCAGTGCCCCCGGGTACGAGCAGTACTTC. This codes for CSAPGYEQYF.

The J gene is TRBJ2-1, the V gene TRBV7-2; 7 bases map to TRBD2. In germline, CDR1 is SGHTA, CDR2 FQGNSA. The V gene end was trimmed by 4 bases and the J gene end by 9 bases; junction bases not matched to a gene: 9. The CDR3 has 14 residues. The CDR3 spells CASSSGLVGGEQFF. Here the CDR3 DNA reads TGTGCCAGCAGCTCCGGACTAGTCGGAGGTGAGCAGTTCTTC.

CDR3 loop: CASPRSGRGYYNEQFF. The CDR3 nucleotides are TGCGCCAGCCCACGTTCCGGCAGGGGGTACTACAATGAGCAGTTCTTC. The chain is built from TRBV23-1 and TRBJ2-1, with TRBD1 identical over 7 bases. TRBV23-1 is reported as an ORF; its role is uncertain. Losses at the gene ends were 8 bases for V and 3 bases for J; bases not matched to a gene: 13. CDR3 size: 16 residues.

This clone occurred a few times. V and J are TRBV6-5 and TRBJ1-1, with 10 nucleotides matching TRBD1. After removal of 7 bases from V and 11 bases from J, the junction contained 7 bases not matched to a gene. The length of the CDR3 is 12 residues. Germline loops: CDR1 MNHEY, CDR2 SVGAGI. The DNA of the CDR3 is TGTGCCAGCACGGGACAGGGGTCGGGGGCTTTCTTT. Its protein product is CASTGQGSGAFF.

The CDR3 DNA sequence: TGTGCCAGCAGCGGGATGACGGGAGGAAACACCATATATTTT. It encodes CASSGMTGGNTIYF. The chain couples TRBV9 to TRBJ1-3; D remains ambiguous. V lost 3 bases to trimming and J lost 4 bases, with 11 bases between them. Germline V gene sequence: CDR1 SGDLS, CDR2 YYNGEE. The CDR3 consists of 14 residues.

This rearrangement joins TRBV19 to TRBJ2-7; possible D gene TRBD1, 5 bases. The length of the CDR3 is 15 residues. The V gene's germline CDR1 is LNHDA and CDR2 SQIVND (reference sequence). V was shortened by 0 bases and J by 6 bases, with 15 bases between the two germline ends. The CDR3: CASSIESQGKPEQYF. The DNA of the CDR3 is TGTGCCAGTAGTATAGAAAGCCAGGGTAAACCCGAGCAGTACTTC.

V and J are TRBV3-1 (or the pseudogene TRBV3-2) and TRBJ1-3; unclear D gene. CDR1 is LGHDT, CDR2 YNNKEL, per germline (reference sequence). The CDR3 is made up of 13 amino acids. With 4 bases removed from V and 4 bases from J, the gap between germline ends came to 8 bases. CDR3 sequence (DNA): TGTGCCAGCAGCCCTTCGAGGGGAAACACCATATATTTT. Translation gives CASSPSRGNTIYF.

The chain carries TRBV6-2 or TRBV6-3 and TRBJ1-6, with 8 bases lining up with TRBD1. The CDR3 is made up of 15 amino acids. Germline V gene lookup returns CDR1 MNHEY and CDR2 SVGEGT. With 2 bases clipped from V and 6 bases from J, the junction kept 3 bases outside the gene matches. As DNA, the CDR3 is TGTGCCAGCAGTTACCGGGACAGGCCTAATTCACCCCTCCACTTT. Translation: CASSYRDRPNSPLHF.

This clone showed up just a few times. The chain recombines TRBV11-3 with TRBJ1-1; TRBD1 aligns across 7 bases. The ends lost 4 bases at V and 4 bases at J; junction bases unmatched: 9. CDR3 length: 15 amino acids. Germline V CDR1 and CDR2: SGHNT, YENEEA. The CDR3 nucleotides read TGTGCCAGCAGCTACGACAGGGAGGCGGGCACTGAAGCTTTCTTT. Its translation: CASSYDREAGTEAFF.

CDR3 residues: CASSVGPGLDTQYF. The CDR3 DNA reads TGTGCCAGCAGCGTAGGACCAGGATTAGATACGCAGTATTTT. The chain couples TRBV9 to TRBJ2-3; D gene unclear. From germline, CDR1 is SGDLS and CDR2 YYNGEE. Trimming pared 0 bases from V and 5 bases from J, leaving 10 bases between. There are 14 residues in the CDR3.

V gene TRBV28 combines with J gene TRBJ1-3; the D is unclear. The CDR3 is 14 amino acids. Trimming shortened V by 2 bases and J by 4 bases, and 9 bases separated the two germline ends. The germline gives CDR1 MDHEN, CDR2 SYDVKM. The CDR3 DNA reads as TGTGCCAGCAGTTTAAGGCAGGTCGGAAACACCATATATTTT. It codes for CASSLRQVGNTIYF. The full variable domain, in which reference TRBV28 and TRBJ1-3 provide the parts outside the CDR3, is DVKVTQSSRYLVKRTGEKVFLECVQDMDHENMFWYRQDPGLGLRLIYFSYDVKMKEKGDIPEGYSVSREKKERFSLILESASTNQTSMYLCASSLRQVGNTIYFGEGSWLTVV.

CDR3 region: CASSFSGIANEKLFF. CDR3 in DNA: TGTGCCAGCAGTTTCTCAGGGATCGCTAATGAAAAACTGTTTTTT. The gene calls are TRBV28 and TRBJ1-4; tentative D call: TRBD1 (5 bases). CDR1 and CDR2 (germline): MDHEN, SYDVKM. Between the trimmed V and J ends, which lost 3 bases and 3 bases, there was a span of 11 bases. This CDR3 is built from 15 residues.

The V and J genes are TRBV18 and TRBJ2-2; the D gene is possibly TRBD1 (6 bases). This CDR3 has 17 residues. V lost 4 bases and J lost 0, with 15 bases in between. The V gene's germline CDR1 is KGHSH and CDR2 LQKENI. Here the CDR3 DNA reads TGTGCCAGCTCACGACATACAGGGCCTGCGAACACCGGGGAGCTGTTTTTT. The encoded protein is CASSRHTGPANTGELFF.

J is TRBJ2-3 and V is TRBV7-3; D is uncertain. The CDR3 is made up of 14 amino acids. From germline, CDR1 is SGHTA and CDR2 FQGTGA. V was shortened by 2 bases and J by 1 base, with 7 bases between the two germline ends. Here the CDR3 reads CASSLFPGTDTQYF. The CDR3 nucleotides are TGTGCCAGCAGCTTATTCCCCGGCACAGATACGCAGTATTTT.

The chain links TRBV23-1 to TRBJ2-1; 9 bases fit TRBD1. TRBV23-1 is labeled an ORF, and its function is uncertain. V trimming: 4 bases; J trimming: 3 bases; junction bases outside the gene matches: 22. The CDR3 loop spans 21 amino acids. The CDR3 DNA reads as TGCGCCAGCAGTCCGACACCGGACAGGGGTTTTATTTCAGGAGACTACAATGAGCAGTTCTTC. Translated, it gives CASSPTPDRGFISGDYNEQFF.

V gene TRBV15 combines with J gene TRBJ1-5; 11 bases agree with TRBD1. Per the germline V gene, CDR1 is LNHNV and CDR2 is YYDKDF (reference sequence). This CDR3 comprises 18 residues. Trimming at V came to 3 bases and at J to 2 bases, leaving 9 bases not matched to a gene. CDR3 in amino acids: CATSRGTGGESGNQPQHF. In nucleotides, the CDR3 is TGTGCCACCAGCAGGGGGACAGGGGGGGAAAGCGGCAATCAGCCCCAGCATTTT.

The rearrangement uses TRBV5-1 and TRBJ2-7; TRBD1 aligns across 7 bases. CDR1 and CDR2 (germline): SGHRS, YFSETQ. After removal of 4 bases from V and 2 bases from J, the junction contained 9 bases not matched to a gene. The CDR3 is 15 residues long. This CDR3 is CASSPATGSAYEQYF. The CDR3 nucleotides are TGCGCCAGCAGCCCCGCGACAGGGAGCGCCTACGAGCAGTACTTC. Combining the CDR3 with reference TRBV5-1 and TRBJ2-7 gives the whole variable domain KAGVTQTPRYLIKTRGQQVTLSCSPISGHRSVSWYQQTPGQGLQFLFEYFSETQRNKGNFPGRFSGRQFSNSRSEMNVSTLELGDSALYLCASSPATGSAYEQYFGPGTRLTVT.

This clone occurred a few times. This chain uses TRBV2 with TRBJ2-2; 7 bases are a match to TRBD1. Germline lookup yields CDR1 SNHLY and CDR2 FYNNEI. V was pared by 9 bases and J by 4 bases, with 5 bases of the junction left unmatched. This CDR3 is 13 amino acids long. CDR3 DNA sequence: TGTGCCAGTCGACAGGGTTCCACCGGGGAGCTGTTTTTT. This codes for CASRQGSTGELFF.

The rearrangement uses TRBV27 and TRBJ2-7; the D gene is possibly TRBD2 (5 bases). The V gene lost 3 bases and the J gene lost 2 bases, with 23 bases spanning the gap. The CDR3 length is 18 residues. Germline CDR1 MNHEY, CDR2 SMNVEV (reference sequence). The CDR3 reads CASSFRHSGLGSAYEQYF. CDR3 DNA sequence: TGTGCCAGCAGTTTCCGACACTCGGGGTTAGGATCCGCCTACGAGCAGTACTTC.

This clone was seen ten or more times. For the CDR3, the DNA is TGTGCCAGCAATAGCGACAGGGGCAACACTGAAGCTTTCTTT. It translates to CASNSDRGNTEAFF. This chain joins TRBV2 and TRBJ1-1, with 8 bases that match TRBD1. CDR3 length equals 14 residues. CDR1 and CDR2 (germline): SNHLY, FYNNEI. V lost 7 bases to trimming and J lost 2 bases; unmatched junction nucleotides: 6. The full variable domain, in which reference TRBV2 and TRBJ1-1 provide the parts outside the CDR3, is EPEVTQTPSHQVTQMGQEVILRCVPISNHLYFYWYRQILGQKVEFLVSFYNNEISEKSEIFDDQFSVERPDGSNFTLKIRSTKLEDSAMYFCASNSDRGNTEAFFGQGTRLTVV.

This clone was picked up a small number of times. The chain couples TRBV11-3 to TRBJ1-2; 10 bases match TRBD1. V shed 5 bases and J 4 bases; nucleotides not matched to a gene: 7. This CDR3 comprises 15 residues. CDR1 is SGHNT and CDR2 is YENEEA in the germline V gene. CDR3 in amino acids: CASSPDRGPGYGYTF. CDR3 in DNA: TGTGCCAGCAGCCCCGACAGGGGGCCTGGCTATGGCTACACCTTC.

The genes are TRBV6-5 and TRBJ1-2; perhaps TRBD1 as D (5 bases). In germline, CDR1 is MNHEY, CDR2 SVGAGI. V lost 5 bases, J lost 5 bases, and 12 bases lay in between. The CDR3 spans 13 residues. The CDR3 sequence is CASSQQGIYGYTF. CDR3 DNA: TGTGCCAGCAGTCAGCAGGGTATTTATGGCTACACCTTC.

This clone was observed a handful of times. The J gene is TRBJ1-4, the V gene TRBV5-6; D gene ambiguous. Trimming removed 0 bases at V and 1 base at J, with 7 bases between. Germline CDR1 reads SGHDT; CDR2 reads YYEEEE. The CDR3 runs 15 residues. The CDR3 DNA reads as TGTGCCAGCAGCTTGGACGGACTAACTAATGAAAAACTGTTTTTT. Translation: CASSLDGLTNEKLFF.

The CDR3 bases are TGCGCCAGCAGCTTAGACCCTCAGGGTAATGAGCAGTTCTTC. The encoded protein is CASSLDPQGNEQFF. This chain uses TRBV5-1 with TRBJ2-1; possibly TRBD1 for D (5 bases). Germline V lookup: CDR1 SGHRS, CDR2 YFSETQ. Trimming took 2 bases from V and 7 from J, leaving 13 bases between them. CDR3 size: 14 residues. The full variable domain, rest sourced from reference TRBV5-1 and TRBJ2-1, is KAGVTQTPRYLIKTRGQQVTLSCSPISGHRSVSWYQQTPGQGLQFLFEYFSETQRNKGNFPGRFSGRQFSNSRSEMNVSTLELGDSALYLCASSLDPQGNEQFFGPGTRLTVL.

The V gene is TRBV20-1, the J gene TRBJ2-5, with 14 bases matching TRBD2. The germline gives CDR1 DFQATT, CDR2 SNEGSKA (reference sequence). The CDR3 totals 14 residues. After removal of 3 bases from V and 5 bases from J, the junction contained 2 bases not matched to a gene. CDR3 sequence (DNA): TGCAGTGCTAGTTGGACTAGCGGGAGGGAGACCCAGTACTTC. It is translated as CSASWTSGRETQYF.

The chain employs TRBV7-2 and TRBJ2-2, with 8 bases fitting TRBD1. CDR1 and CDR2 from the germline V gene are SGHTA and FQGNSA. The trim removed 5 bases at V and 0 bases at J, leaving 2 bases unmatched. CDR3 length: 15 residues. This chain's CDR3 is CASSRDRSNTGELFF. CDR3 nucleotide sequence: TGTGCCAGCAGCCGGGACAGGTCGAACACCGGGGAGCTGTTTTTT.

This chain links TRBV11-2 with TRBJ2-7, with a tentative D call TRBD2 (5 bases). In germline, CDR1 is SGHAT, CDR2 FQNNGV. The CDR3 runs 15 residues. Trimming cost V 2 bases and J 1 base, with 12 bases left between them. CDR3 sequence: CASSLLTRLSYEQYF. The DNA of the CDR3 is TGTGCCAGCAGCTTATTAACTAGGTTATCCTACGAGCAGTACTTC.

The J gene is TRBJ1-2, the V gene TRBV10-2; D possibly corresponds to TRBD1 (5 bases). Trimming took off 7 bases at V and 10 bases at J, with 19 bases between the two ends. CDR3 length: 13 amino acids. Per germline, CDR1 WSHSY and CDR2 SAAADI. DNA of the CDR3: TGCGCCAGCACCGCATTCGAGGGACTTCACTACACCTTC. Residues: CASTAFEGLHYTF.

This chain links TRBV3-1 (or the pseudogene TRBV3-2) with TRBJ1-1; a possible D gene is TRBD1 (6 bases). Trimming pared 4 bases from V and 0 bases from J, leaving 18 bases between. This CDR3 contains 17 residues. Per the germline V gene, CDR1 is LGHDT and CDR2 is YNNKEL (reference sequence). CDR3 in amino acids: CASSPVGRGGMNTEAFF. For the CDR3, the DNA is TGTGCCAGCAGCCCCGTAGGTAGGGGGGGAATGAACACTGAAGCTTTCTTT.